Included here is one TCR beta chain sequence, with context. Its antigen is unidentified. This CDR3 comprises 14 residues. Unmatched junction bases numbered 7, after V lost 4 bases and J lost 6 bases. Germline assignment: CDR1 SGHDT and CDR2 YYEEEE. The record originates from a study of graft-versus-host responses after intestinal transplantation. Across the whole study: Recipients were all induced with anti-thymocyte globulin, then given tacrolimus and steroids for around three years.

Sequenced by immunoSEQ multiplex PCR; TCRdb stores in-frame clones only, minus some. The data contain approximately 100,000 clones, roughly 87% of them singletons. Notes on the study in general: Early post-transplant declines in HvG were associated with peak levels of circulating GvH clones.

The receptor was isolated from a human donor who received an intestinal transplant. The specimen comprised unstimulated CD4+ T cells sorted from spleen or lymph node cells, sampled before intestinal transplant. This chain joins TRBV5-6 and TRBJ2-1, with TRBD2 identical over 7 bases. The CDR3 coding sequence is TGTGCCAGCAGCCGGAATAGCGGGTTCAATGAGCAGTTCTTC. This translates into CASSRNSGFNEQFF.